This T cell receptor beta chain came from a study of blood T cell repertoires in COVID-19. Overall study: Acute-phase and convalescent COVID-19 samples originated in the United States, Italy and Spain.

Using immunoSEQ multiplex PCR, the repertoire was profiled, and TCRdb retains in-frame clones only, with some absent. The sample shows about 120,000 clones, approximately 83% of them seen only once. J gave up 1 base and V 1 base, and 3 bases lay outside the gene matches. The CDR3 contains 16 residues. Per the germline V gene, CDR1 is SEHNR and CDR2 is FQNEAQ (reference sequence). Sequenced input: peripheral blood. This chain links TRBV7-9 with TRBJ1-1; 10 bases are shared with TRBD1. This receptor was taken from an elderly man with acute or convalescent COVID-19. CDR3 protein: CASSLGWDRGNTEAFF. The CDR3 DNA reads TGTGCCAGCAGCTTAGGATGGGACAGGGGGAACACTGAAGCTTTCTTT.